This is a list of T cell receptor beta chains from one sample in a study of cytomegalovirus exposure and HLA in healthy donors. Repertoires were generated with immunoSEQ multiplex PCR, while TCRdb's copy carries only in-frame clones and drops some. The repertoire holds some 200,000 clones, with around three quarters as singletons. Source material: PBMCs. Source of these receptors: a woman aged 50 to 65 in good health and CMV-seronegative. CDR3s include the opening cysteine and the closing phenylalanine or tryptophan. A D gene is named only where the DNA matches it firmly. Size is stated for part of the rows, as once, few or many counts, or as a class when the clone is expanded.

v_call	j_call	clone_size	d_call	cdr3_nt	cdr3_aa
TRBV19	TRBJ1-2	.	.	TGTGCCAGTAGTGCCGGGAACGGAAACTATGGCTACACCTTC	CASSAGNGNYGYTF
TRBV18	TRBJ1-4	few	.	TGTGCCAGCTCACCTCAGGGTTCCGGAACTAATGAAAAACTGTTTTTT	CASSPQGSGTNEKLFF
TRBV5-6	TRBJ2-3	.	.	TGTGCCAGCAGCTTGTCCCCCCAGGGCTCAACAGATACGCAGTATTTT	CASSLSPQGSTDTQYF
TRBV27	TRBJ1-3	.	.	TGTGCCAGCAGTTCCTCTGGCCCCACCTCAGGAAACACCATATATTTT	CASSSSGPTSGNTIYF
TRBV29-1	TRBJ2-7	.	.	TGCAGCGTTGGACAGGCTCGGGAGCAGTACTTC	CSVGQAREQYF
TRBV6-1	TRBJ1-1	.	TRBD1	TGTGCCAGCAGTGCACGACGGACAGGGGGCGGGCAGAACACTGAAGCTTTCTTT	CASSARRTGGGQNTEAFF
TRBV15	TRBJ1-5	.	.	TGTGCCACCAGCAGAGATGGAGGGGTCTTGGGACAGCCCCAGCATTTT	CATSRDGGVLGQPQHF
TRBV4-2	TRBJ1-3	.	.	TGTGCCAGCAGCCAAGACCAGGACTCTGGAAACACCATATATTTT	CASSQDQDSGNTIYF
TRBV21-1	TRBJ2-2	.	.	TGTGCCAGCAGCAAAGGGGGACTAGCGGGAGAGTGGAACACCGGGGAGCTGTTTTTT	CASSKGGLAGEWNTGELFF
TRBV6-6	TRBJ2-7	.	TRBD1	TGTGCCAGCAGCCGTCAGGGGGAGTCGATTCGATACGAGCAGTACTTC	CASSRQGESIRYEQYF
TRBV6-1	TRBJ1-4	.	TRBD1	TGTGCCAGCAGTGAAGCGCTTCAGGGGGTGAATGAAAAACTGTTTTTT	CASSEALQGVNEKLFF
TRBV11-2	TRBJ2-1	once	.	TGTGCCAGCAGCCCCGAGGGCCACCGCTCCTACAATGAGCAGTTCTTC	CASSPEGHRSYNEQFF
TRBV27	TRBJ2-2	.	TRBD2	TGTGCCAGCAGTCTTAGCGGGGGCACCGGGGAGCTGTTTTTT	CASSLSGGTGELFF
TRBV28	TRBJ1-2	.	.	TGTGCCACCCTCGAGGGTAACTATGGCTACACCTTC	CATLEGNYGYTF
TRBV27	TRBJ2-3	.	TRBD2	TGTGCCAGCAGTTCCTCCCCACTAGCGGGGAGCACAGATACGCAGTATTTT	CASSSSPLAGSTDTQYF
TRBV5-6	TRBJ1-2	few	TRBD1	TGTGCCAGCAACACAAACAGGGGAAGAGTTCCTAACTATGGCTACACCTTC	CASNTNRGRVPNYGYTF
TRBV6-1	TRBJ1-3	.	.	TGTGCCAGCAGTGAACTGGAGGGTCGGTCTGGAAACACCATATATTTT	CASSELEGRSGNTIYF
TRBV4-3	TRBJ1-4	few	.	TGCGCCAGCAGCCTAGGACTGGCAAATGAAAAACTGTTTTTT	CASSLGLANEKLFF
TRBV2	TRBJ2-3	once	TRBD2	TGTGCCAGCAGCTTTCTAGCGGCCTCCACAGATACGCAGTATTTT	CASSFLAASTDTQYF
TRBV7-9	TRBJ1-2	.	TRBD1	TGTGCCAGCAGCTCGACAGGGTTTTATCGTGGCTACACCTTC	CASSSTGFYRGYTF
TRBV5-1	TRBJ2-2	.	.	TGCGCCAGCAGCTTGGGAGGGGGATACACCGGGGAGCTGTTTTTT	CASSLGGGYTGELFF
TRBV9	TRBJ1-1	.	TRBD1	TGTGCCAGCAGCGTAGCTGGGACAGGTGGCGAAGCTTTCTTT	CASSVAGTGGEAFF
TRBV19	TRBJ2-5	.	.	TGTGCCAGTAGTGCTAGTGGGGGGGAGACCCAGTACTTC	CASSASGGETQYF